This T cell receptor (beta chain) was profiled in a study of beta chain features in type 1 diabetes. This clone was seen only a few times. Its specificity is not known. Germline V lookup: CDR1 KGHSH, CDR2 LQKENI. The length of the CDR3 is 13 residues. Deletions cut 3 bases from V and 4 bases from J, with 9 bases between. Researchers reported sorting CD4+ naive, central memory, regulatory and stem cell-like memory cells via CD45RO/CCR7/CD25/CD127/CD95/CD27. Study-wide points: HLA influence on TCRB rearrangement stayed unresolved here. PCR might show a preference for shorter templates, equally across patients and controls. A moderate, significant TCRB CDR3 shortening appeared in type 1 diabetes across four CD4+ subsets.

Investigators reverse transcribed all isolated RNA, so they sequenced expressed TCRB transcripts. Using immunoSEQ multiplex PCR, the repertoire was profiled, and TCRdb retains in-frame clones only, with some absent. The table shows around 160,000 clones, with roughly 10% occurring only once. V usage is TRBV18 and J usage is TRBJ1-1; D is unclear. The sequencing input was central memory CD4+ T cells from blood. The TCR comes from a woman aged 25-40 years with type 1 diabetes. CDR3: CASSPNRLTEAFF. For the CDR3, the DNA is TGTGCCAGCTCACCTAATCGACTCACTGAAGCTTTCTTT.